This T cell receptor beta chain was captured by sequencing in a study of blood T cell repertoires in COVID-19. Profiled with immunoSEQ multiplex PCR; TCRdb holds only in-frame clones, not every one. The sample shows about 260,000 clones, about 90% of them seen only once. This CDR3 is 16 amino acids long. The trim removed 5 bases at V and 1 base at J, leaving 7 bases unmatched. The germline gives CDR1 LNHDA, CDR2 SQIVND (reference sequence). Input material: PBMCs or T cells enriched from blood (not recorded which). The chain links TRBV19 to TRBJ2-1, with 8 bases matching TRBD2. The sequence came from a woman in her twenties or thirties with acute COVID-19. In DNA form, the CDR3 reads TGTGCCAGTAGTCTCACGGGACTAGTTTCCTACAATGAGCAGTTCTTC. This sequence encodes CASSLTGLVSYNEQFF.